The present entry profiles one T cell receptor (beta chain) with its context. The antigen remains undetermined. This record comes from a study of beta chain features in type 1 diabetes. Study observations and caveats: There was a moderate but significant shortening of TCRB CDR3s in all four CD4+ subsets of Type 1 diabetes patients.

Every bit of the isolated RNA underwent reverse transcription, so sequencing read expressed TCRB transcripts. Profiled with immunoSEQ multiplex PCR; TCRdb holds only in-frame clones, not every one. The sample lists nearly 350,000 clones, 7.5% to 9% occurring once. The CDR3 length is 13 residues. Germline V gene sequence: CDR1 SQVTM, CDR2 ANQGSEA. Trimming removed 2 bases from V and 6 bases from J, with 12 bases in between. V usage is TRBV29-1 and J usage is TRBJ2-3; the D is unclear. The TCR sequence derives from a woman under 30 in good health. Sequences were obtained from central memory CD4+ T cells from blood. The CDR3 nucleotides are TGCAGCGTTGAATGGCAGGCCGGCGATACGCAGTATTTT. This gives the protein CSVEWQAGDTQYF.